This T cell receptor beta chain emerged from a study of T cell responses to AZD1222 COVID-19 vaccine (dated by TCRdb to about 2021). About the full investigation: AZD1222 recipients whose second dose came at about 4 weeks and those whose second dose came at about 12 weeks were combined into one group, since spike-specific TCR depth and breadth did not differ between the two schedules. A total of approximately 240 trial participants underwent TCR sequencing, of whom 200 to 220 had received two doses of AZD1222 and some 25 had received two doses of the MenACWY control vaccine. Trial participants were enrolled into age subgroups of 18-55, 56-69 and 70-plus years, which contained about 150, 28 and 57 TCR-sequenced participants, respectively.

The table lists this clone with a few counts. Its antigen is still unknown. Base qualities are not provided; no much larger clone lies one nucleotide away. V and J are truncated by 1 base and 5 bases respectively, leaving an intervening sequence of 5 bases. From a lookup of the germline V gene (reference sequence), CDR1 and CDR2 are SEHNR and FQNEAQ. The cysteine opens and the phenylalanine closes a CDR3 of 12 amino acids. The retained sequence is limited to the CDR3, 36 bases, with the frame set at the first base. Broader findings and caveats from the paper: Conclusions about previously exposed vaccinees were limited because only a handful of AZD1222 recipients were SARS-CoV-2 seropositive at baseline. The vaccine-associated CD4 TCRs covered the entire spike protein, and the dominant responses fell in regions 160-218 and 743-854. Epitopes outside the regions mutated in the B.1.351 and B.1.1.7 variants were reportedly recognized by nearly half of the unique spike-specific TCRs. The 56-69-year group was small, and its depth increase did not reach significance, likely because of low power. After two AZD1222 doses, spike-specific TCR breadth and depth were significantly higher than at day 0 and than in MenACWY recipients. Participants were mostly white British and included more females than males, and it was suggested by the authors that clonal diversity may have been underestimated. Because no samples from the day 14 peak response were available, repertoires could be characterized only after the peak T cell response.

The CDR3 regions of human TCRbeta chains were analyzed by immunosequencing. From the authors' description of their analysis: Repertoire TCRs were matched against a reference library of SARS-CoV-2-specific TCRs generated with the MIRA antigen-specificity platform. Breadth was defined as the fraction of unique TCRs that were SARS-CoV-2-associated. Depth was defined as the fraction of total T cells that were SARS-CoV-2-associated. Using the MIRA data, each spike-specific TCR was mapped to the spike region that the TCR reacts to and placed in a CD4 or CD8 class. Log10-transformed breadth and depth values were compared by one-way ANOVA with Sidak's multiple comparisons tests. Here the immuneACCESS table is served through TCRdb, limited to in-frame sequences with V and J called. Missing clones are a known gap in these copies; in checked studies unresolved V genes cover under half, and the rest lacks a known reason. The D gene and trimming were derived from the DNA, and the V and J assignments and clone size from that table. This sample lists some 120,000 clones; 90% to 95% were detected once. The top ten clonotypes cover around 2.8% of the sample.

Sample time point, as interpreted from the label and publication: baseline before first vaccination. Vaccinee samples came from UK trials COV001 and COV002, including a single-blind randomized controlled phase 2/3 trial of AZD1222 (ChAdOx1 nCoV-19) in healthy adults. For TCRbeta chain sequencing, PBMC samples from trial participants were taken at day 0 and at day 28 after the second dose. This specimen consisted of peripheral blood, obtained on day 0 of AZD1222 vaccination. The rearranged chain carries TRBV7-9 and TRBJ2-5; the D gene remains uncertain. The TCR sequence derives from an adult in good health. Read as DNA, the sequence is TGTGCCAGCAGCTTAGTTTGGGAGACCCAGTACTTC. The translation is CASSLVWETQYF.